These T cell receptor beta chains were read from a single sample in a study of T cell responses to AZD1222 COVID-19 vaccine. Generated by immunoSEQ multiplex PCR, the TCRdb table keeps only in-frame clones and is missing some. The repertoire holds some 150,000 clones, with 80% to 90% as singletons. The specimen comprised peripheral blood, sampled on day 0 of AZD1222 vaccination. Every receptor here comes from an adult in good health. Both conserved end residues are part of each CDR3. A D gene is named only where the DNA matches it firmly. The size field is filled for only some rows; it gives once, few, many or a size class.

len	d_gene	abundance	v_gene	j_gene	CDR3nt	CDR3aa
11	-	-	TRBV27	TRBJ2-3	TGTGCCAGCAGAAGCACAGATACGCAGTATTTT	CASRSTDTQYF
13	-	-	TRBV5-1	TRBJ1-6	TGCGCCAGCAGGTCAGCTATCAATTCACCCCTCCACTTT	CASRSAINSPLHF
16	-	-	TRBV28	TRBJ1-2	TGTGCCAGCACCTTAGGGCAGGGACGCTTTAACTATGGCTACACCTTC	CASTLGQGRFNYGYTF
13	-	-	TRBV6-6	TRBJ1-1	TGTGCCAGCAGTTTTCAGATGAACACTGAAGCTTTCTTT	CASSFQMNTEAFF
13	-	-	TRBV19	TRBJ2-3	TGTGCCAGTAGCTCGGACGGCACAGATACGCAGTATTTT	CASSSDGTDTQYF
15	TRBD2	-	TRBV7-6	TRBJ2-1	TGTGCCAGCAGCTCGGGACTAGCGGGCAAGAATGAGCAGTTCTTC	CASSSGLAGKNEQFF
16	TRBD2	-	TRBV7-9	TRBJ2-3	TGTGCCAGCACTCTAGTGGCTAGCGGGAGCACAGATACGCAGTATTTT	CASTLVASGSTDTQYF
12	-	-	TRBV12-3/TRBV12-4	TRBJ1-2	TGTGCCAGCAGTTTGAGGACCTATGGCTACACCTTC	CASSLRTYGYTF
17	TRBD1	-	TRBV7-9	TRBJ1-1	TGTGCCAGCTCCGGCGGGGGCGACAGGGCGACCTGGGGGAAAGCTTTCTTT	CASSGGGDRATWGKAFF
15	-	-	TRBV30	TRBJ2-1	TGTGCCTGGAGTGTAATGGTTCCGGGGGACAATGAGCAGTTCTTC	CAWSVMVPGDNEQFF
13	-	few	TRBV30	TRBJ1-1	TGTGCCTGGTCGTACCAGCCGAACACTGAAGCTTTCTTT	CAWSYQPNTEAFF
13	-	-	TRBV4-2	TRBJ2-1	TGTGCCAGCAGTGTGGAGGGCTACAATGAGCAGTTCTTC	CASSVEGYNEQFF
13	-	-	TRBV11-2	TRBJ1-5	TGTGCCAGCAGCTTAGTGGGTAATCAGCCCCAGCATTTT	CASSLVGNQPQHF
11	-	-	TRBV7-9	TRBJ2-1	TGTGCCAGCGGTTGGAGGGATGAGCAGTTCTTC	CASGWRDEQFF
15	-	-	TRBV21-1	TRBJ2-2	TGTGCCAGCAGCAAAGGGACAGCAAACACCGGGGAGCTGTTTTTT	CASSKGTANTGELFF
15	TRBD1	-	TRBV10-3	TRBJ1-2	TGTGCCATCAGTACCCCCGACAGGGGGATGGAGGGCTACACCTTC	CAISTPDRGMEGYTF
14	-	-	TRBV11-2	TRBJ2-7	TGTGCCAGCAGCCAAGTGGGGAGTTCCTACGAGCAGTACTTC	CASSQVGSSYEQYF
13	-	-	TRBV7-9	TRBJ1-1	TGTGCCAGCAGCTTAGACTCGTTCACTGAAGCTTTCTTT	CASSLDSFTEAFF
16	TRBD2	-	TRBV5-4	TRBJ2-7	TGTGCCAGCAGCCCAGAAGGCGGGGGGACGCCCTACGAGCAGTACTTC	CASSPEGGGTPYEQYF
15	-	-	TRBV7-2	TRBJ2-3	TGTGCCAGCAGCTTAGTAGGCTCCTACACAGATACGCAGTATTTT	CASSLVGSYTDTQYF
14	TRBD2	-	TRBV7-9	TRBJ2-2	TGTGCCAGCAGCTTCGTTACTAGCGTCGGGGAGCTGTTTTTT	CASSFVTSVGELFF
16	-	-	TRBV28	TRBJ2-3	TGTGCCAGCAGTTTCGACGGCCCGGGGGGCACAGATACGCAGTATTTT	CASSFDGPGGTDTQYF
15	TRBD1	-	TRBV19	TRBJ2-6	TGTGCCAGTACCGCCGACAGGGCTGGGGCCAACGTCCTGACTTTC	CASTADRAGANVLTF
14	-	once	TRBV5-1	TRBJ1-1	TGCGCCAGCAGCTTGGGGGCCGGGAACACTGAAGCTTTCTTT	CASSLGAGNTEAFF
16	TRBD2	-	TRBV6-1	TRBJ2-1	TGTGCCAGCAGTGGGGAACTAGCGGGAGTTAACAATGAGCAGTTCTTC	CASSGELAGVNNEQFF
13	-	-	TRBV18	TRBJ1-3	TGTGCCAGCTCGCCCAGGGATCGAAACACCATATATTTT	CASSPRDRNTIYF
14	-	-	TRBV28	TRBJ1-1	TGTGCCAGCAGCTTTTCCACAACAGGGACTGAAGCTTTCTTT	CASSFSTTGTEAFF
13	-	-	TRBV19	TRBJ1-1	TGTGCCAGTAGGGTCTTGGGTGGGACTGAAGCTTTCTTT	CASRVLGGTEAFF
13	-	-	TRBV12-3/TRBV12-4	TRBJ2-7	TGTGCCAGCAGTTTAGCGGGAGGTTACGAGCAGTACTTC	CASSLAGGYEQYF
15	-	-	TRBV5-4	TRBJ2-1	TGTGCCAGCAGCTCCCCGGGGGTAGAATACAATGAGCAGTTCTTC	CASSSPGVEYNEQFF
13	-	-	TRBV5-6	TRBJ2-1	TGTGCCAGCACCCCGGGACCGAACAATGAGCAGTTCTTC	CASTPGPNNEQFF
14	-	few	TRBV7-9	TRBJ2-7	TGTGCCAGCAGCTTAGAGGTGGGGCGTTACGAGCAGTACTTC	CASSLEVGRYEQYF
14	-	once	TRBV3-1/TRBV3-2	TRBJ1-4	TGTGCCAGCAGCCAAGAGGCAGGGAGAATAAAGCTGTTTTTT	CASSQEAGRIKLFF
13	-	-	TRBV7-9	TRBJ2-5	TGTGCCAGCAGCGGAGGACAGAAAGAGACCCAGTACTTC	CASSGGQKETQYF
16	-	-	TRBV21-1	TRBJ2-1	TGTGCCAGTCCAGCGGGAGGGCACGGCTCCTACAATGAGCAGTTCTTC	CASPAGGHGSYNEQFF
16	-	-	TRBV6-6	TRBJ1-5	TGTGCCAGCAGCCCCGGTGAACCGTATAGCAATCAGCCCCAGCATTTT	CASSPGEPYSNQPQHF
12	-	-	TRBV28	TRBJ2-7	TGTGCCAGCAGCTCGTGGGTAGACGAGCAGTACTTC	CASSSWVDEQYF
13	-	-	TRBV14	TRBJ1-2	TGTGCCAGCAGCCCCAACATGGACTATGGCTACACCTTC	CASSPNMDYGYTF
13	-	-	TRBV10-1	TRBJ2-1	TGCGCCAGCAGTGAGAGTCGGTATAATGAGCAGTTCTTC	CASSESRYNEQFF
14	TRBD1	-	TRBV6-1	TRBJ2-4	TGTGCCAGCAGTGAACCAGGGGGCCAAAACATTCAGTACTTC	CASSEPGGQNIQYF
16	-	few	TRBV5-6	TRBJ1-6	TGTGCCAGCAGCTTGGGCGTTAGCTCCTATAATTCACCCCTCCACTTT	CASSLGVSSYNSPLHF
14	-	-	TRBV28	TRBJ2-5	TGTGCCAGCACCCCTGATATCCCGACCGAGACCCAGTACTTC	CASTPDIPTETQYF
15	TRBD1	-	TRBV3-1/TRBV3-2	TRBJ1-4	TGTGCCAGCAGCCAAGACGGGACAGGGGGAGAAAAACTGTTTTTT	CASSQDGTGGEKLFF
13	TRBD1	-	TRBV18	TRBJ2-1	TGTGCCAGCTCACTACAGGGGTCGGGTGAGCAGTTCTTC	CASSLQGSGEQFF
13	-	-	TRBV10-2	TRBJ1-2	TGCGCCAGCAGCCAGTCCCCTCGCGGGGGCTACACCTTC	CASSQSPRGGYTF